This T cell receptor beta chain originates from a study of technical replicates of blood from a handful of donors. Data came from immunoSEQ multiplex PCR; TCRdb stores just in-frame clones and leaves some out. The repertoire has about 76,000 clones, 90% to 95% of them found once; the top ten carry 0.25%. The CDR3 sequence is 13 residues long. CDR1 is GTSNPN and CDR2 is SVGIG in the germline V gene (reference sequence). V was pared by 7 bases and J by 8 bases, with 9 bases of the junction left unmatched. The TCR was taken from a human donor in good health. Sequenced: T cells isolated from PBMCs. The chain couples TRBV30 to TRBJ1-4, with 8 bases identical to TRBD1. CDR3 residues: CAYRTGKGEKLFF. The DNA for the CDR3 is TGTGCCTACCGGACAGGGAAAGGGGAAAAACTGTTTTTT.